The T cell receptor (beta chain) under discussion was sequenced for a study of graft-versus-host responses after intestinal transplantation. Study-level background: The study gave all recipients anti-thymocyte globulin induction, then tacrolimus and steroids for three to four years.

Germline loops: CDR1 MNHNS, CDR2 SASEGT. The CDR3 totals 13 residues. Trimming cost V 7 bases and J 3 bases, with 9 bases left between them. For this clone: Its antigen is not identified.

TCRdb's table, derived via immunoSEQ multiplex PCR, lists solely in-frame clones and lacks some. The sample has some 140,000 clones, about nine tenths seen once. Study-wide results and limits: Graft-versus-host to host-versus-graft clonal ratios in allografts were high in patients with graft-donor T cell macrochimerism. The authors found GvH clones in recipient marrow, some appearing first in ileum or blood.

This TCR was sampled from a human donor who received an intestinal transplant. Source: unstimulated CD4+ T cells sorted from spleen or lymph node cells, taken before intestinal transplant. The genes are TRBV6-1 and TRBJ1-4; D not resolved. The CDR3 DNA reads TGTGCCAGCACCTCCGGGGCTAATGAAAAACTGTTTTTT. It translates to CASTSGANEKLFF.